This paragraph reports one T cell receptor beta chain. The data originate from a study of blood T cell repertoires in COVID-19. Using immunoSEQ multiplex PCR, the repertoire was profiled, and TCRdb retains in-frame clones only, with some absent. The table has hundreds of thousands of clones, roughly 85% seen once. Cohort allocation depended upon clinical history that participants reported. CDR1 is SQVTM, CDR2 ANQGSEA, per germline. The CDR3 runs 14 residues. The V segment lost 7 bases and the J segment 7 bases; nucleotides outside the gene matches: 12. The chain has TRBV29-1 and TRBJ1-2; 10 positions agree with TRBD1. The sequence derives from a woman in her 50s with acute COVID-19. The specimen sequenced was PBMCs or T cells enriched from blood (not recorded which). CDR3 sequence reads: CSALGPGQGTGYTF. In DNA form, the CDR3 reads TGCAGCGCTCTCGGCCCGGGACAGGGGACTGGCTACACCTTC.